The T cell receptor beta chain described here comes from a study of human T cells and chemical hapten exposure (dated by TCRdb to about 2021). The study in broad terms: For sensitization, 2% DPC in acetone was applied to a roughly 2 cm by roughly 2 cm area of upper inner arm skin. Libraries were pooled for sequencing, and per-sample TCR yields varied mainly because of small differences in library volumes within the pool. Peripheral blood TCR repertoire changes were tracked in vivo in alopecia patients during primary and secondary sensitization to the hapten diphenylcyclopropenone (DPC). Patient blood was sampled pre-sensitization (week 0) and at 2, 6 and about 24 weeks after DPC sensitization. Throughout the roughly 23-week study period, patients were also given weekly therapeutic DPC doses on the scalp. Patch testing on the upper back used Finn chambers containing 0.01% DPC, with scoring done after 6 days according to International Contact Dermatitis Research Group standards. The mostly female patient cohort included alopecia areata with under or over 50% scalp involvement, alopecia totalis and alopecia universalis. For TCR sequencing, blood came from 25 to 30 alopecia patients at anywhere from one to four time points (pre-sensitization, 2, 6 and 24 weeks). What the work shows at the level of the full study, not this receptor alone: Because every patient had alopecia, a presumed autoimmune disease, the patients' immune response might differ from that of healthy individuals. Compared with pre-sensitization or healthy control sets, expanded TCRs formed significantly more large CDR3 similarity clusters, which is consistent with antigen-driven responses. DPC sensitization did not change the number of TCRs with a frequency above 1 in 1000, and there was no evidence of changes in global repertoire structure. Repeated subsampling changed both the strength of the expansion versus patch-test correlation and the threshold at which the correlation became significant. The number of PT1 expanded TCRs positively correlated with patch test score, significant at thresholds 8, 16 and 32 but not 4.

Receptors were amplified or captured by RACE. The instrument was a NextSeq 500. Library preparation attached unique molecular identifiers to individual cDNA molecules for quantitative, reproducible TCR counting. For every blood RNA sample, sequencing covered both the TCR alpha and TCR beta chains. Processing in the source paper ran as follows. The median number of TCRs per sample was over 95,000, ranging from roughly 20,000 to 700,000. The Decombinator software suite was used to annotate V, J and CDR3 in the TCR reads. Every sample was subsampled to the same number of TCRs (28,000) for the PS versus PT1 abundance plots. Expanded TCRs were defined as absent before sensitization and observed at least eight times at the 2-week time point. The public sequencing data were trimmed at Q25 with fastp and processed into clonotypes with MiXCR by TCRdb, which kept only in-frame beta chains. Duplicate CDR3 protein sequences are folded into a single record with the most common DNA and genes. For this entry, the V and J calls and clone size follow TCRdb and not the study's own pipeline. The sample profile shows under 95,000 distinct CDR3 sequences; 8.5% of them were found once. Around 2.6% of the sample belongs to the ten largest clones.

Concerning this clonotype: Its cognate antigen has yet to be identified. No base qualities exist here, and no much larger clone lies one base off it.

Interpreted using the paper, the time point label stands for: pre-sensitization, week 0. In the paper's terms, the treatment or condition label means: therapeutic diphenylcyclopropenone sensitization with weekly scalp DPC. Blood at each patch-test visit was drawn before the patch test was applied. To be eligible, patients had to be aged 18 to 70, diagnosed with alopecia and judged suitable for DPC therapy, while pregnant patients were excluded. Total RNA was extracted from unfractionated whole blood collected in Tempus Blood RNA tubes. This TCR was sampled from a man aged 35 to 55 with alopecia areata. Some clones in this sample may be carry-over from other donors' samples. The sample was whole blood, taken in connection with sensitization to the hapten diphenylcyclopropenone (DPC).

The sequence in DNA is TGTGCCAACGGTCAGAGCCCCAATGAGCAGTTCTTC. Translated, this is CANGQSPNEQFF. The chain joins TRBV6-2 or TRBV6-3 to TRBJ2-1; confidence is insufficient to name the D gene. Cut back by 10 bases and 6 bases, the V and J ends lie 13 bases apart. CDR1 and CDR2 were assigned from the germline V gene as MNHEY and SVGEGT. The CDR3 contains 12 residues, cysteine and phenylalanine counted. Only the CDR3 region is kept as DNA, spanning 36 bases read in frame from base 1.